The rows below give T cell receptor beta chains drawn from one sample of a study of OX40 agonist ivuxolimab in advanced cancers. TCRdb keeps only in-frame clones here, not all; method: immunoSEQ multiplex PCR. Among tens of thousands of clones listed, about 85% were seen once. Material: CD4+ or CD8+ T cells sorted from blood, obtained in a trial of the OX40 agonist ivuxolimab. These receptors were collected from an adult with an advanced solid tumor such as melanoma, head and neck, liver or kidney cancer. The CDR3 runs from the conserved cysteine through the conserved F or W. Each record gives: V gene, D gene, J gene, clone size, CDR3 protein, CDR3 DNA. A D gene is named only where the DNA matches it firmly. Where a row states a size, it is once, few, many or the class of an expanded clone; other rows omit it.

>TRBV5-5|.|TRBJ1-5|.
CASSQDVGSNQPQHF
TGCGCCAGCAGCCAAGACGTGGGCAGCAATCAGCCCCAGCATTTT
>TRBV6-1|TRBD1|TRBJ1-5|.
CASRSRGNQPQHF
TGTGCCAGCAGGTCCAGGGGGAATCAGCCCCAGCATTTT
>TRBV9|.|TRBJ2-3|.
CASSSRGGSTDTQYF
TGTGCCAGCAGCTCTAGAGGGGGAAGCACAGATACGCAGTATTTT
>TRBV2|TRBD1|TRBJ2-7|.
CASRDSTSYEQYF
TGTGCCAGTAGGGACAGTACCTCCTACGAGCAGTACTTC
>TRBV5-4|.|TRBJ1-1|.
CASSLVGATEAFF
TGTGCCAGCAGCTTGGTAGGGGCCACTGAAGCTTTCTTT
>TRBV2|.|TRBJ2-2|once
CASSEGWGRNTGELFF
TGTGCCAGCAGTGAAGGGTGGGGGAGAAACACCGGGGAGCTGTTTTTT
>TRBV21-1|.|TRBJ2-6|.
CASSKDWTSRSHTGANVLTF
TGTGCCAGCAGCAAAGACTGGACTAGCAGATCCCATACGGGGGCCAACGTCCTGACTTTC
>TRBV13|.|TRBJ1-5|.
CASSLGVSGNQPQHF
TGTGCCAGCAGCTTAGGGGTATCTGGCAATCAGCCCCAGCATTTT
>TRBV27|.|TRBJ1-2|once
CASSGLWGVGYTF
TGTGCCAGCAGCGGGCTCTGGGGGGTGGGCTACACCTTC
>TRBV6-5|.|TRBJ1-2|once
CASSRAAGDNYGYTF
TGTGCCAGCAGTAGGGCGGCAGGGGACAACTATGGCTACACCTTC
>TRBV28|.|TRBJ2-4|.
CASSLSFSIQYF
TGTGCCAGCAGTTTATCCTTCAGCATTCAGTACTTC
>TRBV27|TRBD2|TRBJ2-3|.
CASSPNLAGGPTDTQYF
TGTGCCAGCAGTCCGAATCTAGCGGGGGGCCCCACAGATACGCAGTATTTT
>TRBV29-1|.|TRBJ1-2|.
CSVEDLVDFNYGYTF
TGCAGCGTTGAAGATCTAGTGGATTTTAACTATGGCTACACCTTC
>TRBV19|.|TRBJ1-2|few
CATTQGAPDLNYGYTF
TGTGCCACCACACAGGGCGCACCAGACCTTAACTATGGCTACACCTTC
>TRBV6-6|.|TRBJ1-5|.
CASSSFGGSNQPQHF
TGTGCCAGCAGTTCCTTTGGGGGTAGCAATCAGCCCCAGCATTTT
>TRBV14|.|TRBJ1-1|.
CASSQILGAEAFF
TGTGCCAGCAGCCAGATACTAGGGGCTGAAGCTTTCTTT
>TRBV9|.|TRBJ1-1|.
CASSPPGGNTEAFF
TGTGCCAGCAGCCCTCCCGGGGGGAACACTGAAGCTTTCTTT
>TRBV6-5|.|TRBJ1-5|.
CASSSLGTPNQPQHF
TGTGCCAGCAGTTCCCTCGGGACACCTAATCAGCCCCAGCATTTT
>TRBV15|TRBD1|TRBJ2-1|.
CATSRETGPYNEQFF
TGTGCCACCAGCAGAGAGACAGGGCCGTACAATGAGCAGTTCTTC
>TRBV30|.|TRBJ2-2|once
CAWTGYYTGELFF
TGTGCCTGGACAGGGTACTACACCGGGGAGCTGTTTTTT
>TRBV2|.|TRBJ2-2|.
CASRATGELFF
TGTGCCAGCAGAGCAACTGGGGAGCTGTTTTTT
>TRBV4-2|TRBD1|TRBJ1-1|.
CASSEQGAVNTEAFF
TGTGCCAGCAGCGAACAGGGGGCAGTGAACACTGAAGCTTTCTTT
>TRBV7-9|TRBD2|TRBJ2-7|.
CASSLQVDLAGARQYF
TGTGCCAGCAGCTTACAGGTGGATCTAGCGGGGGCCAGGCAGTACTTC
>TRBV6-5|.|TRBJ1-6|few
CASSLARDNSPLHF
TGTGCCAGCAGCTTAGCGCGGGACAATTCACCCCTCCACTTT
>TRBV27|TRBD1|TRBJ2-6|.
CATTRATGTSSGANVLTF
TGTGCCACCACCCGAGCGACAGGGACCAGCTCTGGGGCCAACGTCCTGACTTTC
>TRBV19|TRBD1|TRBJ1-1|.
CASKRTGGAGTEAFF
TGTGCCAGTAAGAGGACAGGGGGCGCGGGGACTGAAGCTTTCTTT
>TRBV6-1|.|TRBJ2-5|.
CASSEFRGETQYF
TGTGCCAGCAGTGAATTCAGGGGAGAGACCCAGTACTTC
>TRBV28|.|TRBJ2-1|.
CASRRTGLEQFF
TGTGCCAGCAGAAGAACAGGCCTTGAGCAGTTCTTC
>TRBV4-3|.|TRBJ1-3|.
CASSQQGPSGNTIYF
TGCGCCAGCAGCCAACAGGGTCCAAGTGGAAACACCATATATTTT
>TRBV6-1|.|TRBJ1-5|.
CASSEGSNQPQHF
TGTGCCAGCTCAGAGGGTAGCAATCAGCCCCAGCATTTT
>TRBV5-1|.|TRBJ2-1|.
CASRDWSYNEQFF
TGCGCCAGCAGGGACTGGTCCTACAATGAGCAGTTCTTC
>TRBV4-1|TRBD1|TRBJ2-7|.
CASSQEVRGTGSSWEQYF
TGCGCCAGCAGCCAAGAAGTGAGGGGGACAGGGTCATCTTGGGAGCAGTACTTC
>TRBV5-5|.|TRBJ1-1|.
CASSFDSYTEAFF
TGTGCCAGCAGTTTTGACAGCTACACTGAAGCTTTCTTT
>TRBV10-1|TRBD1|TRBJ2-5|.
CASSEGRSSGTVQETQYF
TGCGCCAGCAGTGAAGGACGGAGCTCGGGGACAGTCCAAGAGACCCAGTACTTC
>TRBV9|TRBD1|TRBJ1-2|.
CASSSRTGDGYTF
TGTGCCAGCAGCTCAAGGACAGGGGATGGCTACACCTTC
>TRBV2|.|TRBJ2-4|.
CASSVGLAKNIQYF
TGTGCCAGCAGTGTAGGTCTAGCCAAAAACATTCAGTACTTC
>TRBV2|.|TRBJ1-1|.
CASSDLGREAFF
TGTGCCAGCAGTGATTTGGGTAGGGAGGCTTTCTTT
>TRBV7-9|.|TRBJ1-1|.
CASSSQRTPNTEAFF
TGTGCCAGCAGCTCCCAGCGGACCCCGAACACTGAAGCTTTCTTT
>TRBV7-9|.|TRBJ2-7|.
CASSFVRANEQYF
TGTGCCAGCAGCTTCGTCAGGGCCAACGAGCAGTACTTC
>TRBV6-6|.|TRBJ2-7|.
CASSYSAGTYEQYF
TGTGCCAGCAGTTACTCAGCCGGAACCTACGAGCAGTACTTC
>TRBV19|.|TRBJ2-2|.
CASSIGGATGELFF
TGTGCCAGTAGTATAGGGGGGGCCACCGGGGAGCTGTTTTTT
>TRBV30|.|TRBJ2-3|.
CAWSDTGHTDTQYF
TGTGCCTGGAGCGACACCGGTCACACAGATACGCAGTATTTT
>TRBV25-1|.|TRBJ2-3|few
CASGNTDTQYF
TGTGCCAGCGGCAACACAGATACGCAGTATTTT
>TRBV9|TRBD1|TRBJ2-7|.
CASSVDLTGSSYEQYF
TGTGCCAGCAGCGTAGATCTGACAGGGAGCTCCTACGAGCAGTACTTC
>TRBV29-1|TRBD1|TRBJ2-7|.
CSVGQGWSYEQYF
TGCAGCGTTGGACAGGGGTGGTCCTACGAGCAGTACTTC
>TRBV7-8|.|TRBJ2-5|.
CASGPGAQYF
TGTGCCAGCGGTCCGGGGGCCCAGTACTTC
>TRBV15|.|TRBJ2-5|once
CATSGSGQQETQYF
TGTGCCACCTCGGGGTCGGGGCAACAAGAGACCCAGTACTTC
>TRBV2|.|TRBJ2-3|.
CASSDTRGAERDTQYF
TGTGCCAGCAGCGATACGCGCGGCGCGGAGAGAGATACGCAGTATTTT
>TRBV4-1|.|TRBJ2-7|once
CASSQDRTADNEQYF
TGCGCCAGCAGCCAAGATAGGACAGCGGATAACGAGCAGTACTTC
>TRBV7-9|.|TRBJ2-2|.
CASKPAGAHTGELFF
TGTGCCAGCAAGCCGGCAGGGGCGCATACCGGGGAGCTGTTTTTT
>TRBV7-2|.|TRBJ2-4|.
CASSLVAGRTKNIQYF
TGTGCCAGCAGCTTAGTAGCAGGGAGGACCAAAAACATTCAGTACTTC